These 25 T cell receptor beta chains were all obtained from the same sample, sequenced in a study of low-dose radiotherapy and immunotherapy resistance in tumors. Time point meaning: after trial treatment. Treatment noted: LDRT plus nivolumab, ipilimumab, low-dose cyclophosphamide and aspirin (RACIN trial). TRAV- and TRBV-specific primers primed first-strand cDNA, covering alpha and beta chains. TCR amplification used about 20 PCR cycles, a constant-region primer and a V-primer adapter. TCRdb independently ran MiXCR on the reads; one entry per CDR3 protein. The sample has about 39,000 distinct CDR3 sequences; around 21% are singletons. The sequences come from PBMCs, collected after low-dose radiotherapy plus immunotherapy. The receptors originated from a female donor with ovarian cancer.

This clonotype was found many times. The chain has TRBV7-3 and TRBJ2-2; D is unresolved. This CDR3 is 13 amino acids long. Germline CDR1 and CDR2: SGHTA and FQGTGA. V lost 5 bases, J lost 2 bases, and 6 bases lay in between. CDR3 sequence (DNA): TGTGCCAGCAGCCGATCCAACACCGGGGAGCTGTTTTTT. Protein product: CASSRSNTGELFF.

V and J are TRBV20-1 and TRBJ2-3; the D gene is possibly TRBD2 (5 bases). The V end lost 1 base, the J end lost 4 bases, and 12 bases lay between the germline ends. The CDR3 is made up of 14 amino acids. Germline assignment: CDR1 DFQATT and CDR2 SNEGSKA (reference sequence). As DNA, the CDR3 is TGCAGTGCTAGAGGCGGGTACATCTCAGATACGCAGTATTTT. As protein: CSARGGYISDTQYF.

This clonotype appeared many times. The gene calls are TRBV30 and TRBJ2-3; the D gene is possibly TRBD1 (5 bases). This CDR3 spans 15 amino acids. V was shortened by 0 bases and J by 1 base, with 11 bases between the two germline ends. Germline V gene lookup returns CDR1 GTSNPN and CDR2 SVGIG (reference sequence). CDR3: CAWSVLDSRTDTQYF. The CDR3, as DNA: TGTGCCTGGAGTGTACTTGACAGCCGCACAGATACGCAGTATTTT.

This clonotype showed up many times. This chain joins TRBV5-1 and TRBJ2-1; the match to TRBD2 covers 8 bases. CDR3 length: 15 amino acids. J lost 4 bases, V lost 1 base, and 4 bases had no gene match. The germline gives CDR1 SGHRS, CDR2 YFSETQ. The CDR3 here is CASSLMASGYNEQFF. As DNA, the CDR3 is TGCGCCAGCAGCTTGATGGCTAGCGGGTACAATGAGCAGTTCTTC.

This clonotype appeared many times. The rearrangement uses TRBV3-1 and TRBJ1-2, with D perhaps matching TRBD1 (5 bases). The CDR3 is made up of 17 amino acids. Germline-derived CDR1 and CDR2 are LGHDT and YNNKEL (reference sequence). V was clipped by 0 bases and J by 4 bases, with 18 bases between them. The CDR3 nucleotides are TGTGCCAGCAGCCAAGAAGGAGCAAGGGTAGGGGTCTATGGCTACACCTTC. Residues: CASSQEGARVGVYGYTF. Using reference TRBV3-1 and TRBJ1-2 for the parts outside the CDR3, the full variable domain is DTAVSQTPKYLVTQMGNDKSIKCEQNLGHDTMYWYKQDSKKFLKIMFSYNNKELIINETVPNRFSPKSPDKAHLNLHINSLELGDSAVYFCASSQEGARVGVYGYTFGSGTRLTVV.

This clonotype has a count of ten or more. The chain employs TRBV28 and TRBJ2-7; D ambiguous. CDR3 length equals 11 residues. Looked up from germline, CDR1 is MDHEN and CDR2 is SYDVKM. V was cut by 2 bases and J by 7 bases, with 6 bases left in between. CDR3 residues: CASSLSREQYF. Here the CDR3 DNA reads TGTGCCAGCAGTTTAAGTCGGGAGCAGTACTTC.

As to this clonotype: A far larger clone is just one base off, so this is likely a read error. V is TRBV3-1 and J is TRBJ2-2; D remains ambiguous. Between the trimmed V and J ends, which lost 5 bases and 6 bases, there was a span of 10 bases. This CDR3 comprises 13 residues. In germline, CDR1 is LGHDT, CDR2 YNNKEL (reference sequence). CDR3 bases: TGTGCCAGCAGCTCGAGAGGCTCCGGGGAGCTGTTTTTT. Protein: CASSSRGSGELFF.

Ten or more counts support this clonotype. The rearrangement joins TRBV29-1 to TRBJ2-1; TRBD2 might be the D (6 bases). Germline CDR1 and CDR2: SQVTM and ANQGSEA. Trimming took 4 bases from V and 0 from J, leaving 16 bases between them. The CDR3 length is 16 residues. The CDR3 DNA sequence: TGCAGCGTTGGCGGCCTTCGGGGGAGCTCCTACAATGAGCAGTTCTTC. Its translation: CSVGGLRGSSYNEQFF.

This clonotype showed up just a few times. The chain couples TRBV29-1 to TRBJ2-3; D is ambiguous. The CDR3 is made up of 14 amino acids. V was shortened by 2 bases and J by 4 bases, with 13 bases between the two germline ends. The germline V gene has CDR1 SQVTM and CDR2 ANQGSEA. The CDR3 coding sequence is TGCAGCGTTGAACCCCCAGGAAGCCCAGATACGCAGTATTTT. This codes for CSVEPPGSPDTQYF.

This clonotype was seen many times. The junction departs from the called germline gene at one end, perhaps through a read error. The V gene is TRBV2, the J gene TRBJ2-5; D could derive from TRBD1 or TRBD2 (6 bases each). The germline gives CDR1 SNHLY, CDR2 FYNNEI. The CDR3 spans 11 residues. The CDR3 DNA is TGTGCCACCAGTGGGGGGCTGGGGCAGTACTTC. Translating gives CATSGGLGQYF.

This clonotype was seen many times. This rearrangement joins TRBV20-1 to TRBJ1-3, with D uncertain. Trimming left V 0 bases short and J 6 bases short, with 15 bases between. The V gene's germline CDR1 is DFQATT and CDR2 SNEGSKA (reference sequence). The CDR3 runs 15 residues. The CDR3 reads CSARDNLFGVNTIYF. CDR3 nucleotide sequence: TGCAGTGCTAGAGACAACCTTTTCGGCGTAAACACCATATATTTT.

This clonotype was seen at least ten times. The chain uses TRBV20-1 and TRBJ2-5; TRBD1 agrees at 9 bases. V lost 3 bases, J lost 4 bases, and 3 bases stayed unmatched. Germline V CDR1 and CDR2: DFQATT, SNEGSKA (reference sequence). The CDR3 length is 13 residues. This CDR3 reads CSARGQGRETQYF. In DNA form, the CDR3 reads TGCAGTGCTAGGGGACAGGGTAGAGAGACCCAGTACTTC.

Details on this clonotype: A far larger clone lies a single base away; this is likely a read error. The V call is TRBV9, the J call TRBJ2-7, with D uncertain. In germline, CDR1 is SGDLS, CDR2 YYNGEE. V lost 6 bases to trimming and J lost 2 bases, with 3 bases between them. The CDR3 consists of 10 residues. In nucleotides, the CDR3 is TGTGCCAGCAATCCCTACGAGCAGTACTTC. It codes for CASNPYEQYF.

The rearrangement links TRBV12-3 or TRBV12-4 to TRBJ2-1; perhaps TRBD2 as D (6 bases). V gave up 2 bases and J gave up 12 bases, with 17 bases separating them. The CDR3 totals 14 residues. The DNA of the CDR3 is TGTGCCAGCAGTTTAAACGCGGGACTTCCCGGGCAGTTCTTC. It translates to CASSLNAGLPGQFF.

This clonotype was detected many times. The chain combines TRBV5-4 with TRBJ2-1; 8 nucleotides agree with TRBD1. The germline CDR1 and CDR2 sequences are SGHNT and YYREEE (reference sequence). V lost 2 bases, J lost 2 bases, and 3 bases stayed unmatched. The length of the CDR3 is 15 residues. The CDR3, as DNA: TGTGCCAGCAGCTTTGGGGACAGGCCCTACAATGAGCAGTTCTTC. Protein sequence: CASSFGDRPYNEQFF.

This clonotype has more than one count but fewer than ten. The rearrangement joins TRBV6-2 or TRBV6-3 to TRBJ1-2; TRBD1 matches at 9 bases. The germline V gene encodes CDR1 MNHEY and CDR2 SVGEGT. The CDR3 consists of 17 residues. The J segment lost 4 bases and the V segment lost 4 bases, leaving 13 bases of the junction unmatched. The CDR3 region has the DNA TGTGCCAGCAGTTTCGGGGACCCGGGACAGGGACCCTATGGCTACACCTTC. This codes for CASSFGDPGQGPYGYTF.

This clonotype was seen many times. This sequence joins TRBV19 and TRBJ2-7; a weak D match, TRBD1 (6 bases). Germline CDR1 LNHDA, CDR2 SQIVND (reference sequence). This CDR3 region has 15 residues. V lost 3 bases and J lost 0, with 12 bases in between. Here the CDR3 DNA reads TGTGCCAGTAGTATTTTGCAGGGGAGCTCCTACGAGCAGTACTTC. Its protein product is CASSILQGSSYEQYF.

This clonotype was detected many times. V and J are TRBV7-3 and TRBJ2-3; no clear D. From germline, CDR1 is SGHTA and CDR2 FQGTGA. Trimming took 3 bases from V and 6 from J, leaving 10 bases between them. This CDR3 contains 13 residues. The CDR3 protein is CASSFTRRDTQYF. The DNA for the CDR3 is TGTGCCAGCAGCTTCACGCGTCGGGATACGCAGTATTTT.

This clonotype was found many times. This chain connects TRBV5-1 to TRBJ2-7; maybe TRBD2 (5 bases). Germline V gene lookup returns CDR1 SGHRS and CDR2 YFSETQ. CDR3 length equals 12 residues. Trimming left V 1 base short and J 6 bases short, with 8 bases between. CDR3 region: CASSLSSGEQYF. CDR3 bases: TGCGCCAGCAGCTTGTCAAGCGGCGAGCAGTACTTC.

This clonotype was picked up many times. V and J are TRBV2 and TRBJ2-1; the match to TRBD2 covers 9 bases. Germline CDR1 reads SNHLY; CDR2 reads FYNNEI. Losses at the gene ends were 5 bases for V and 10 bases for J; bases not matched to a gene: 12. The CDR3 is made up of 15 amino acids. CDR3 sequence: CASSQEAGGPDEQFF. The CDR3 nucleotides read TGTGCCAGCAGTCAAGAGGCGGGAGGGCCAGACGAGCAGTTCTTC.

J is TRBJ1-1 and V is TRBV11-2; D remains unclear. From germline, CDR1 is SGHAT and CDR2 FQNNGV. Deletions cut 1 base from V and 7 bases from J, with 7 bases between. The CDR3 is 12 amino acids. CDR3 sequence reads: CASSLARFEAFF. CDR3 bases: TGTGCCAGCAGCTTAGCGAGGTTTGAAGCTTTCTTT.

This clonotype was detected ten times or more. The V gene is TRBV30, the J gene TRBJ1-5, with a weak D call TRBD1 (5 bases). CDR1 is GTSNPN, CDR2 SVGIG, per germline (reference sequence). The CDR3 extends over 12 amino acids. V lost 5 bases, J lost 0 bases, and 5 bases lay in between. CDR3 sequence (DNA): TGTGCCTGGGACAGTAGCAATCAGCCCCAGCATTTT. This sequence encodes CAWDSSNQPQHF.

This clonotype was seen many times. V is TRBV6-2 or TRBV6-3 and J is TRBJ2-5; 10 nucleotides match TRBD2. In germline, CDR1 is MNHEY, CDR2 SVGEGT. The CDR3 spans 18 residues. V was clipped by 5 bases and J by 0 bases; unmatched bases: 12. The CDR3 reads CASSVTGTSVSYQETQYF. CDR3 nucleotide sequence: TGTGCCAGCAGTGTAACCGGGACTAGCGTTTCCTACCAAGAGACCCAGTACTTC.

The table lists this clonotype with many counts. CDR3 protein: CSDWTGTYNEQFF. Here the CDR3 DNA reads TGCAGCGATTGGACAGGGACCTACAATGAGCAGTTCTTC. J is TRBJ2-1 and V is TRBV29-1; 8 nucleotides line up with TRBD1. Trimming cost V 7 bases and J 2 bases; bases outside gene matches: 4. Germline assignment: CDR1 SQVTM and CDR2 ANQGSEA. The CDR3 loop spans 13 amino acids.

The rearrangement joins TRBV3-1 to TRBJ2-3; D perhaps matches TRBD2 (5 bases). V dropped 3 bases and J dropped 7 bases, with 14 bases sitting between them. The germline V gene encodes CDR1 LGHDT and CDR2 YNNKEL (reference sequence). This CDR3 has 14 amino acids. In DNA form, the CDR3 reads TGTGCCAGCAGCCAGACCGGGAATAAAAATACGCAGTATTTT. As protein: CASSQTGNKNTQYF.